This TCR beta chain was observed in a study of radiation and T cells in renal cell carcinoma. Study overall: Nephrectomy followed 15 Gy stereotactic body radiation by 4 weeks.

This clone came up a few times. The antigen is undetermined. Within the sample, other DNA sequences also encode this same CDR3. Noted time point: blood 2 weeks post-SBRT. Described treatment: 15 Gy SBRT to primary tumor, nephrectomy 4 weeks later. Radiation-treated patients gave blood at baseline, week 2 and week 4. Method: immunoSEQ multiplex PCR; TCRdb's copy keeps in-frame clones and lacks some. The repertoire includes 70,000 or so clones, roughly 82% of them detected once, and approximately 6% sits in the top ten. Study results and limitations: Baseline intratumoral clonotype presence is unknown without pretreatment biopsies.

The sequenced sample was blood, obtained from a patient whose treatment included radiotherapy and nephrectomy. The TCR originated in a man in his 60s with renal cell carcinoma.

In DNA form, the CDR3 reads TGTGCCAGCAGTTTAGGCTTGAACACTGAAGCTTTCTTT. Its protein product is CASSLGLNTEAFF. This chain uses TRBV27 with TRBJ1-1; D is unresolved. Germline V gene lookup returns CDR1 MNHEY and CDR2 SMNVEV (reference sequence). V dropped 2 bases and J dropped 0 bases, with 4 bases sitting between them. This CDR3 is 13 amino acids long.